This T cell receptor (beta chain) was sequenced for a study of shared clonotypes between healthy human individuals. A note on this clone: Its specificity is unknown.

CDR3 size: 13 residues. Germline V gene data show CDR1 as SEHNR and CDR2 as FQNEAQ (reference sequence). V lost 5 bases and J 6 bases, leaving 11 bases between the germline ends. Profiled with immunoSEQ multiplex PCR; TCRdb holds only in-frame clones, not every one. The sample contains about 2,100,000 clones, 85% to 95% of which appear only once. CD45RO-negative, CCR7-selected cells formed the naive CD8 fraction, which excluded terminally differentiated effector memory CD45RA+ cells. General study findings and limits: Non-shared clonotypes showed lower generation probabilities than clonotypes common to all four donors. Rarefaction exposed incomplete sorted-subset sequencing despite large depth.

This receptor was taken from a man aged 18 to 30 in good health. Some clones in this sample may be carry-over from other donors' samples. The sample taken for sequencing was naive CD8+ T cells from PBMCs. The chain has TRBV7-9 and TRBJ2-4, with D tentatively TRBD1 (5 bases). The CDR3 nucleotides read TGTGCCAGCAGCCGTTCCGACAGAAACATTCAGTACTTC. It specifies CASSRSDRNIQYF.